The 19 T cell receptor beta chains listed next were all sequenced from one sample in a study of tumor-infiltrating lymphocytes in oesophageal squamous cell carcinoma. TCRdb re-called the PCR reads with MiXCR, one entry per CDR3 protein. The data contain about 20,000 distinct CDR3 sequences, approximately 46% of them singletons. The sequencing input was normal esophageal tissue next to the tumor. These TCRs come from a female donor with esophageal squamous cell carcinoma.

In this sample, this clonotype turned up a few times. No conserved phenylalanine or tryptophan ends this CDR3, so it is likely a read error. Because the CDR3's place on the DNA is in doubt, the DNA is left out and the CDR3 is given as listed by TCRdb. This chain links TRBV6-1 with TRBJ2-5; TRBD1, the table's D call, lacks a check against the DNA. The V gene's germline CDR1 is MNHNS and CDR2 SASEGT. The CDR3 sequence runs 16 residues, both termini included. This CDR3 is CASSHRDTDPGTSFSS.

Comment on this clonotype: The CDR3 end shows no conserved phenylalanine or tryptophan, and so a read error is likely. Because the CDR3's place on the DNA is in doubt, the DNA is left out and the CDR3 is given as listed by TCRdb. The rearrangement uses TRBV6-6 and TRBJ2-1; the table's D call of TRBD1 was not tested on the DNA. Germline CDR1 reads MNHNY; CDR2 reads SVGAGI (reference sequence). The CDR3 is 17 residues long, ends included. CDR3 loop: CASSLKGTVNYGYTFGS.

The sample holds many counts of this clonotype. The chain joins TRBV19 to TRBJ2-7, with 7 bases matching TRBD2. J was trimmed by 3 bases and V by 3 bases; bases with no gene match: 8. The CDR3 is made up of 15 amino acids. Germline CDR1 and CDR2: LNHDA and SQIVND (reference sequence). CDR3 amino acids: CASSIRAGNLYEQYF. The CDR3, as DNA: TGTGCCAGTAGTATCCGAGCGGGGAACCTCTACGAGCAGTACTTC.

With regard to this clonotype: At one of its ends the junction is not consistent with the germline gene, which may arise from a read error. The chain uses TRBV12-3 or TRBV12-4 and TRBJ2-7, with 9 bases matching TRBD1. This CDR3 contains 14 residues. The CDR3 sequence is CASSRDRVNSPLHF. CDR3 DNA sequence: TGTGCCAGCAGTCGGGACAGGGTCAATTCACCCCTCCACTTC.

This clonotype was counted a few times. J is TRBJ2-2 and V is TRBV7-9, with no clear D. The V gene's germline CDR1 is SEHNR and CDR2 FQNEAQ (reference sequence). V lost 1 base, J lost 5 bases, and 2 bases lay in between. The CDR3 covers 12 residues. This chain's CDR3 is CASSLDTGELFF. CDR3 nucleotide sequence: TGTGCCAGCAGCTTAGATACCGGGGAGCTGTTTTTT.

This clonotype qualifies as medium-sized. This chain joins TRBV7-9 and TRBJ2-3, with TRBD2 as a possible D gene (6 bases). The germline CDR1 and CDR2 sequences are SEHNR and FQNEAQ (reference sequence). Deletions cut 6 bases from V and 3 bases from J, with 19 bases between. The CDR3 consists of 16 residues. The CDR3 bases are TGTGCCAGCAGACTCAACGATAAGGGGAGGACAGATACGCAGTATTTT. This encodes CASRLNDKGRTDTQYF. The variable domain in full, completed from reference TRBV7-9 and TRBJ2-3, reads DTGVSQNPRHKITKRGQNVTFRCDPISEHNRLYWYRQTLGQGPEFLTYFQNEAQLEKSRLLSDRFSAERPKGSFSTLEIQRTEQGDSAMYLCASRLNDKGRTDTQYFGPGTRLTVL.

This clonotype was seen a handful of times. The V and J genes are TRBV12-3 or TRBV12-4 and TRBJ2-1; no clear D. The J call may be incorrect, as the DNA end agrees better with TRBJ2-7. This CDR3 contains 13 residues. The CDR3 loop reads CASSGSSSYEQYF. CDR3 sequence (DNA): TGTGCCAGCAGCGGGTCCAGCTCCTACGAGCAGTACTTC.

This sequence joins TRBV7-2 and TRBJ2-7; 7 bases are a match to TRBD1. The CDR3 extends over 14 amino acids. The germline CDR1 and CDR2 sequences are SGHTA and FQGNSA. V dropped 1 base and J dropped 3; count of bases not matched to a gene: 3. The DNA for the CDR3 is TGTGCCAGCAGCTTAGACGGGACAGTCTACGAGCAGTACTTC. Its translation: CASSLDGTVYEQYF.

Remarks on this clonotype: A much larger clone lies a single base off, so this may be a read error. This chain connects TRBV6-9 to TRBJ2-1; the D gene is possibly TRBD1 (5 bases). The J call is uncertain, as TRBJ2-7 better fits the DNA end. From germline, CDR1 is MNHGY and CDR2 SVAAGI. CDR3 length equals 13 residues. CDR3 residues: CASSYRVDNEQYF. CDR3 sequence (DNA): TGTGCCAGCAGTTACAGGGTCGACAATGAGCAGTACTTC.

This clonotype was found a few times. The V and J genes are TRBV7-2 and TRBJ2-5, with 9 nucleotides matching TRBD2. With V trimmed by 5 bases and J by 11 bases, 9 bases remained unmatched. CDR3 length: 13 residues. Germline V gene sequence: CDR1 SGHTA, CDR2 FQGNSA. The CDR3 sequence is CASSRLAESLQYF. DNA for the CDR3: TGTGCCAGCAGCCGACTAGCGGAAAGTCTGCAGTACTTC.

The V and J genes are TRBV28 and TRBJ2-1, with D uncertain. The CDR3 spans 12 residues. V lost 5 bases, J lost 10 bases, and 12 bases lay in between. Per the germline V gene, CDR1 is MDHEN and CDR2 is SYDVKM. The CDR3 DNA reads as TGTGCCAGCAGTGACACCCACTACGAGCAGTTCTTC. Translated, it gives CASSDTHYEQFF.

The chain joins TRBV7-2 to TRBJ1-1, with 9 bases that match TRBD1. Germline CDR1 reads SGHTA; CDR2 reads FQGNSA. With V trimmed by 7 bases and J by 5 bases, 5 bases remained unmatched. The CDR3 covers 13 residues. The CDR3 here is CASNRDRVTEAFF. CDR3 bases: TGTGCCAGCAATAGGGACAGGGTGACTGAAGCTTTCTTT.

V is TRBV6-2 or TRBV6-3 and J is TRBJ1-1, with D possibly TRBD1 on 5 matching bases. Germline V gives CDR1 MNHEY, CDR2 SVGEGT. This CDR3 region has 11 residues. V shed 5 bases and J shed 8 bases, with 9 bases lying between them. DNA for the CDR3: TGTGCCAGCAGTATCAGGGCAGAAGCTTTCTTT. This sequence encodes CASSIRAEAFF.

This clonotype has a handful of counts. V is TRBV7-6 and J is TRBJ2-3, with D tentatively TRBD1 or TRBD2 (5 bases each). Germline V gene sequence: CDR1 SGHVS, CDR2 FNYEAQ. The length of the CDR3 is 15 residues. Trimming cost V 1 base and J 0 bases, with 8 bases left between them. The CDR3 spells CASSLGGISTDTQYF. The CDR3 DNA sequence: TGTGCCAGCAGCTTAGGGGGGATTAGCACAGATACGCAGTATTTT.

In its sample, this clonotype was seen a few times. CDR3 loop: CASSAGLPGANVLTF. CDR3 DNA: TGTGCCAGCAGCGCCGGACTGCCGGGGGCCAACGTCCTGACTTTC. The chain combines TRBV11-1 with TRBJ2-6, with a weak D call TRBD2 (5 bases). This CDR3 has 15 residues. Germline CDR1 and CDR2: SGHAT and FQDESV (reference sequence). V lost 5 bases to trimming and J lost 4 bases, with 12 bases between them.

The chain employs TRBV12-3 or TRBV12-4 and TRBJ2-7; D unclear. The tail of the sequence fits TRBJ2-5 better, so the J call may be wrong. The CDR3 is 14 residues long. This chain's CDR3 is CASSLRHLQETQYF. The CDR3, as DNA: TGTGCCAGCAGTTTAAGGCACCTCCAAGAGACCCAGTACTTC.

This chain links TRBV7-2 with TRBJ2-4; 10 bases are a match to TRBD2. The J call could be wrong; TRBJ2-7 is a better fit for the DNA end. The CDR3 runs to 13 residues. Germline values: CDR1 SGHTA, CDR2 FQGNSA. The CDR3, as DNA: TGTGCCAGCAGTTCACTAGCGGGATACGAGCAGTACTTC. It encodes CASSSLAGYEQYF.

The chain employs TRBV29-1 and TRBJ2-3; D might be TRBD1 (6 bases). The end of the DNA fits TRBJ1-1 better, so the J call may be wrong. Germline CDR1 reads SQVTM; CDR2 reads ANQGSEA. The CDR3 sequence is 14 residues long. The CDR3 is CSARTGYAHTEAFF. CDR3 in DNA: TGCAGCGCCCGAACAGGGTACGCCCACACTGAAGCTTTCTTT.

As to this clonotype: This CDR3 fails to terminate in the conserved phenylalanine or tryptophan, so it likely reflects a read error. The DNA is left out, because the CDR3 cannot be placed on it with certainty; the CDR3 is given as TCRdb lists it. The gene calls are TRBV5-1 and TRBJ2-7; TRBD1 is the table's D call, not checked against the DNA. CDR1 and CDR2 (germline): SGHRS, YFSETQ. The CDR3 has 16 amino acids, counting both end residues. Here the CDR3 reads CASSLGTGSYGYTFGS.